These 8 T cell receptor beta chains came from one sample sequenced in a study of OX40 agonist ivuxolimab in advanced cancers. Profiling relied on immunoSEQ multiplex PCR, and the TCRdb table lists in-frame clones only, not all of them. The data show fewer than 25,000 clones, 83% seen once. The material was CD4+ or CD8+ T cells sorted from blood, obtained in a trial of the OX40 agonist ivuxolimab. These receptors originate from an adult with an advanced solid tumor such as melanoma, head and neck, liver or kidney cancer.

This clone occurred once. V is TRBV6-5 and J is TRBJ2-5, with a weak D call TRBD1 (5 bases). V lost 2 bases to trimming and J lost 1 base, with 8 bases between them. Per the germline V gene, CDR1 is MNHEY and CDR2 is SVGAGI. The CDR3 is 14 amino acids. CDR3 DNA sequence: TGTGCCAGCAGTTACGGCACAGGCCAAGAGACCCAGTACTTC. This translates into CASSYGTGQETQYF.

The V and J genes are TRBV5-4 and TRBJ2-7, with 9 nucleotides matching TRBD1. This CDR3 is built from 14 residues. Trimming took 4 bases from V and 4 from J; bases not matched to a gene: 6. Germline CDR1 SGHNT, CDR2 YYREEE (reference sequence). The CDR3 bases are TGTGCCAGCAGCAACCGGGACAGGGATTACGAGCAGTACTTC. Amino acid sequence: CASSNRDRDYEQYF.

The chain uses TRBV9 and TRBJ2-7; D remains ambiguous. This CDR3 is built from 13 residues. The V gene lost 3 bases and the J gene lost 1 base, with 8 bases spanning the gap. The V gene's germline CDR1 is SGDLS and CDR2 YYNGEE. In DNA form, the CDR3 reads TGTGCCAGCAGCGAATTTGGTTCCTACGAGCAGTACTTC. Translating gives CASSEFGSYEQYF. The full variable domain, in which reference TRBV9 and TRBJ2-7 provide the parts outside the CDR3, is DSGVTQTPKHLITATGQRVTLRCSPRSGDLSVYWYQQSLDQGLQFLIQYYNGEERAKGNILERFSAQQFPDLHSELNLSSLELGDSALYFCASSEFGSYEQYFGPGTRLTVT.

On this clone itself: At one end, the junction sequence differs from germline, possibly due to a read error. V gene TRBV5-5 combines with J gene TRBJ1-1, with D possibly being TRBD1 (5 bases). The CDR3 totals 15 residues. CDR1 is SGHKS, CDR2 YYEKEE, per germline (reference sequence). The CDR3: CASSASGDGNTEAFF. The CDR3 DNA sequence: TGCGCCAGCAGCGCAAGCGGGGACGGTAACACTGAAGCTTTCTTT.

This sequence joins TRBV7-9 and TRBJ2-7, with TRBD1 as a possible D gene (6 bases). V gave up 5 bases and J gave up 0 bases, with 17 bases separating them. Germline CDR1 is SEHNR and CDR2 is FQNEAQ (reference sequence). The CDR3 consists of 16 residues. CDR3 amino acids: CASSGEGQFSSYEQYF. The CDR3 bases are TGTGCCAGCAGCGGAGAAGGACAGTTTAGCTCCTACGAGCAGTACTTC.

V is TRBV19 and J is TRBJ1-1; 7 bases are a match to TRBD1. This CDR3 has 14 amino acids. Unmatched junction bases numbered 10, after V lost 5 bases and J lost 7 bases. The germline V gene has CDR1 LNHDA and CDR2 SQIVND (reference sequence). The CDR3 sequence is CASSQLDRLIEAFF. The DNA of the CDR3 is TGTGCCAGTAGTCAGCTGGACAGGCTCATTGAAGCTTTCTTT.

The rearrangement links TRBV7-2 to TRBJ1-2; D may be TRBD1 (6 bases). Trimming stripped 5 bases from V and 8 bases from J, with 18 bases between. This CDR3 has 14 residues. Germline V gene lookup returns CDR1 SGHTA and CDR2 FQGNSA. The CDR3 loop reads CASSLTTGSGGYTF. The CDR3 DNA reads as TGTGCCAGCAGCCTAACTACAGGGTCTGGGGGCTACACCTTC.

This chain uses TRBV6-1 with TRBJ2-1, with a weak D call TRBD1 (5 bases). The CDR3 contains 16 residues. Trimming shortened V by 2 bases and J by 2 bases, and 13 bases separated the two germline ends. Germline V gene lookup returns CDR1 MNHNS and CDR2 SASEGT. Written as DNA, the CDR3 is TGTGCCAGCAGTGAAATCGGGCAGGGCCCCTACAATGAGCAGTTCTTC. This encodes CASSEIGQGPYNEQFF.